Following are 30 T cell receptor beta chains from one sample sequenced in a study of blood T cell repertoires in COVID-19. Assay: immunoSEQ multiplex PCR; the TCRdb copy retains only in-frame clones and omits some. Of 160,000 or so clones in the sample, roughly nine tenths were seen once. Material: peripheral blood. These receptors came from a woman aged 40 to 50 with acute or convalescent COVID-19.

This rearrangement joins TRBV6-4 to TRBJ2-1, with 7 bases that match TRBD2. This CDR3 is 13 amino acids long. The J segment lost 9 bases and the V segment lost 6 bases, leaving 8 bases of the junction unmatched. Germline lookup yields CDR1 MRHNA and CDR2 SNTAGT. The CDR3 bases are TGTGCCAGCAGCGCGGGGGAGACCAGTGAGCAGTTCTTC. Its protein product is CASSAGETSEQFF.

This CDR3 reads CASSRRPGTGHEQFF. The CDR3 DNA reads TGTGCCAGCAGCCGCCGACCCGGGACAGGGCATGAGCAGTTCTTC. The V and J genes are TRBV14 and TRBJ2-1, with TRBD1 identical over 9 bases. The CDR3 extends over 15 amino acids. V shed 4 bases and J 8 bases; nucleotides not matched to a gene: 9. Germline V gene sequence: CDR1 SGHDN, CDR2 FVKESK.

The rearrangement uses TRBV24-1 and TRBJ1-2; no firm D call. The germline gives CDR1 KGHDR, CDR2 SFDVKD. This CDR3 contains 16 residues. V was pared by 5 bases and J by 5 bases, with 20 bases between. CDR3 DNA: TGTGCCACCAGTGGCCCGGTTTCTGCCCGAGGGTATGGCTACACCTTC. Protein: CATSGPVSARGYGYTF.

The rearrangement uses TRBV5-4 and TRBJ1-2; 7 bases agree with TRBD1. This CDR3 has 14 amino acids. The V gene end was trimmed by 7 bases and the J gene end by 4 bases; junction bases not matched to a gene: 10. Germline loops: CDR1 SGHNT, CDR2 YYREEE (reference sequence). CDR3 sequence: CASGTSQGTYGYTF. CDR3 in DNA: TGTGCCAGCGGAACTTCACAGGGGACCTATGGCTACACCTTC.

This clone showed up just a few times. The chain joins TRBV28 to TRBJ1-5; D unclear. The V and J ends lost 5 bases and 7 bases respectively, with 18 bases between them. CDR3 length equals 15 residues. The V gene's germline CDR1 is MDHEN and CDR2 SYDVKM. The CDR3 bases are TGTGCCAGCAGTATGGGCCGCCCCGGAATACAGCCCCAGCATTTT. The encoded protein is CASSMGRPGIQPQHF.

The chain couples TRBV27 to TRBJ2-7; 8 nucleotides align to TRBD1. Germline values: CDR1 MNHEY, CDR2 SMNVEV (reference sequence). The trim removed 6 bases at V and 3 bases at J, leaving 16 bases unmatched. CDR3 length equals 17 residues. The CDR3 reads CASRERTGTAWGYEQYF. Here the CDR3 DNA reads TGTGCCAGCAGGGAACGGACAGGGACAGCATGGGGCTACGAGCAGTACTTC.

The chain has TRBV10-3 and TRBJ1-2, with D hard to call. Germline V gives CDR1 ENHRY, CDR2 SYGVKD. Trimming took off 3 bases at V and 4 bases at J, with 9 bases between the two ends. This CDR3 has 13 residues. The CDR3 reads CAISDKLAYGYTF. The CDR3 nucleotides read TGTGCCATCAGTGATAAGCTAGCCTATGGCTACACCTTC.

The rearrangement uses TRBV19 and TRBJ1-5; D is perhaps TRBD1 (5 bases). CDR1 LNHDA and CDR2 SQIVND come from the germline V gene (reference sequence). With 5 bases removed from V and 0 bases from J, the gap between germline ends came to 23 bases. The CDR3 spans 19 residues. This chain's CDR3 is CASSSKQVYGPNSNQPQHF. The CDR3 DNA reads TGTGCCAGTAGTTCAAAACAGGTCTACGGCCCAAATAGCAATCAGCCCCAGCATTTT.

The rearrangement uses TRBV19 and TRBJ1-5; 7 bases map to TRBD1. This CDR3 is 15 amino acids long. The germline gives CDR1 LNHDA, CDR2 SQIVND (reference sequence). V was pared by 1 base and J by 4 bases, with 4 bases of the junction left unmatched. CDR3 DNA: TGTGCCAGTAGTATAGTAACAGGGGTGAATCAGCCCCAGCATTTT. Its translation: CASSIVTGVNQPQHF.

In nucleotides, the CDR3 is TGTGCCACCAGTGACCAAACTAGCGGGGGGACCTACAATGAGCAGTTCTTC. It specifies CATSDQTSGGTYNEQFF. V and J are TRBV24-1 and TRBJ2-1; 12 positions match TRBD2. This CDR3 comprises 17 residues. Trimming removed 4 bases from V and 2 bases from J; junction bases left unmatched: 5. Germline V gives CDR1 KGHDR, CDR2 SFDVKD.

Only one count was recorded for this clone. This rearrangement joins TRBV12-3 or TRBV12-4 to TRBJ1-2; 8 bases are shared with TRBD1. The CDR3 spans 13 residues. The V segment lost 4 bases and the J segment 3 bases; nucleotides outside the gene matches: 1. CDR3 nucleotides: TGTGCCAGCAGTTCGGACAGGGACTATGGCTACACCTTC. Translating gives CASSSDRDYGYTF.

The chain uses TRBV2 and TRBJ2-3; D unclear. Germline CDR1 SNHLY, CDR2 FYNNEI. V was pared by 3 bases and J by 0 bases, with 13 bases between. This CDR3 spans 16 amino acids. The CDR3 reads CASSDLQATSTDTQYF. The CDR3 region has the DNA TGTGCCAGCAGTGATCTTCAGGCCACTAGCACAGATACGCAGTATTTT.

The chain joins TRBV4-2 to TRBJ2-1, with 8 nucleotides matching TRBD1. This CDR3 contains 17 residues. The ends lost 4 bases at V and 4 bases at J; junction bases unmatched: 12. Germline-derived CDR1 and CDR2 are LGHNA and YNFKEQ. The CDR3 sequence is CASSLRGQGTRYNEQFF. The CDR3 coding sequence is TGTGCCAGCAGCCTTCGAGGACAGGGCACTCGTTACAATGAGCAGTTCTTC.

The V and J genes are TRBV3-1 (or the pseudogene TRBV3-2) and TRBJ1-3, with D perhaps matching TRBD1 (5 bases). Germline loops: CDR1 LGHDT, CDR2 YNNKEL (reference sequence). This CDR3 has 15 residues. V lost 4 bases and J lost 4, with 14 bases in between. CDR3 region: CASSPGFGAGNTIYF. CDR3 in DNA: TGTGCCAGCAGCCCTGGTTTTGGGGCGGGAAACACCATATATTTT.

This chain joins TRBV6-2 or TRBV6-3 and TRBJ2-7, with D possibly TRBD2 on 7 matching bases. The germline V gene has CDR1 MNHEY and CDR2 SVGEGT. V dropped 2 bases and J dropped 4 bases, with 27 bases sitting between them. This CDR3 has 19 amino acids. CDR3 protein: CASSYPEFGGGGAQYEQYF. CDR3 nucleotide sequence: TGTGCCAGCAGTTACCCGGAATTCGGGGGCGGGGGCGCACAGTACGAGCAGTACTTC.

V is TRBV4-1 and J is TRBJ2-1; no reliable D call. The ends were cut back, 1 base at V and 9 bases at J, with 10 bases in the middle. Germline CDR1 is MGHRA and CDR2 is YSYEKL. This CDR3 contains 13 residues. CDR3 in amino acids: CASSQGPFGEQFF. CDR3 nucleotide sequence: TGCGCCAGCAGCCAAGGTCCATTCGGTGAGCAGTTCTTC.

Written as DNA, the CDR3 is TGTGCCAGCAGTTTATTGCCGTCAACTCTATTTGGTGGCTACACCTTC. Protein sequence: CASSLLPSTLFGGYTF. The chain is built from TRBV28 and TRBJ1-2, with D unclear. Germline CDR1 is MDHEN and CDR2 is SYDVKM. This CDR3 contains 16 residues. The V and J ends lost 1 base and 7 bases respectively, with 19 bases between them.

This clone has only one observation. This sequence joins TRBV10-2 and TRBJ1-1, with D maybe TRBD1 (6 bases). The germline V and J ends were trimmed by 4 bases and 0 bases, with 15 bases remaining between them. Germline V gene lookup returns CDR1 WSHSY and CDR2 SAAADI. The length of the CDR3 is 16 residues. The CDR3 DNA follows: TGCGCCAGCAGTGTGCGACAGGTAAACATGAACACTGAAGCTTTCTTT. Amino acids: CASSVRQVNMNTEAFF.

Note on this clone: Other DNA sequences of this sample code for an identical CDR3. The chain links TRBV30 to TRBJ1-5; D unresolved. CDR1 is GTSNPN and CDR2 is SVGIG in the germline V gene (reference sequence). Between the trimmed V and J ends, which lost 0 bases and 2 bases, there was a span of 5 bases. CDR3 length: 13 residues. CDR3 residues: CAWSVRGNQPQHF. CDR3 in DNA: TGTGCCTGGAGTGTACGAGGCAATCAGCCCCAGCATTTT.

CDR3 amino acids: CASSGDRDITEAFF. CDR3 DNA sequence: TGTGCCAGTAGTGGGGACAGAGATATCACTGAAGCTTTCTTT. The chain joins TRBV9 to TRBJ1-1, with 7 nucleotides matching TRBD1. V lost 8 bases, J lost 4 bases, and 11 bases stayed unmatched. The CDR3 sequence is 14 residues long. CDR1 and CDR2 from the germline V gene are SGDLS and YYNGEE.

The chain recombines TRBV19 with TRBJ1-1, with TRBD1 matching 9 bases. V was clipped by 4 bases and J by 2 bases; unmatched bases: 5. This CDR3 has 15 residues. CDR1 and CDR2 (germline): LNHDA, SQIVND (reference sequence). As DNA, the CDR3 is TGTGCCAGTAGTACAAGGGACAGGGTTAACACTGAAGCTTTCTTT. Amino acid sequence: CASSTRDRVNTEAFF.

This clone has a handful of counts. The chain has TRBV7-9 and TRBJ2-1, with 11 bases lining up with TRBD2. CDR1 SEHNR and CDR2 FQNEAQ come from the germline V gene (reference sequence). The V and J ends lost 3 bases and 6 bases, in that order; junction bases with no gene match: 7. The CDR3 sequence is 16 residues long. The CDR3 is CASSLDGTSGSNEQFF. In nucleotides, the CDR3 is TGTGCCAGCAGCTTGGACGGGACTAGCGGTTCCAATGAGCAGTTCTTC.

This rearrangement joins TRBV4-1 to TRBJ2-3, with D perhaps matching TRBD1 (6 bases). Deletions cut 7 bases from V and 6 bases from J, with 26 bases between. This CDR3 has 17 residues. Germline CDR1 is MGHRA and CDR2 is YSYEKL. The CDR3 sequence: CASKRDGGRSVEDTQYF. The CDR3 coding sequence is TGCGCCAGCAAGCGCGATGGGGGCCGTAGCGTAGAGGATACGCAGTATTTT.

The chain employs TRBV24-1 and TRBJ1-5; 9 bases fit TRBD1. The CDR3 spans 15 residues. The V gene end was trimmed by 6 bases and the J gene end by 7 bases; junction bases not matched to a gene: 9. CDR1 and CDR2 (germline): KGHDR, SFDVKD. The CDR3 sequence is CATSPPGQGEQPQHF. CDR3 DNA sequence: TGTGCCACCAGTCCCCCGGGACAGGGCGAGCAGCCCCAGCATTTT.

For this clone: The same CDR3 can be traced to other DNA sequences in this sample. The chain has TRBV28 and TRBJ2-7; 8 nucleotides line up with TRBD1. The J segment lost 3 bases and the V segment lost 2 bases, leaving 6 bases of the junction unmatched. Germline CDR1 and CDR2: MDHEN and SYDVKM. The CDR3 spans 15 residues. The CDR3 region has the DNA TGTGCCAGCAGTTTAAGCGGAACAGGGGGCTACGAGCAGTACTTC. Amino acid sequence: CASSLSGTGGYEQYF.

This chain joins TRBV24-1 and TRBJ2-2, with D possibly TRBD1 on 6 matching bases. V shed 5 bases and J shed 3 bases, with 12 bases lying between them. The CDR3 runs 15 residues. Per the germline V gene, CDR1 is KGHDR and CDR2 is SFDVKD. The CDR3 sequence is CATSGRDTYTGELFF. The CDR3 coding sequence is TGTGCCACCAGTGGCCGGGACACATACACCGGGGAGCTGTTTTTT.

The chain joins TRBV11-2 to TRBJ2-2; the D gene is possibly TRBD2 (6 bases). Looked up from germline, CDR1 is SGHAT and CDR2 is FQNNGV. The CDR3 is 14 residues long. Trimming left V 5 bases short and J 6 bases short, with 13 bases between. In nucleotides, the CDR3 is TGTGCCAGCAGCCCCTACTCGGGGGCCGGGGAGCTGTTTTTT. This gives the protein CASSPYSGAGELFF.

This rearrangement joins TRBV11-2 to TRBJ2-2, with 7 bases fitting TRBD1. The CDR3 extends over 13 amino acids. Germline values: CDR1 SGHAT, CDR2 FQNNGV. The ends lost 6 bases at V and 6 bases at J; junction bases unmatched: 4. The CDR3 spells CASRQDRAGELFF. The CDR3 nucleotides read TGTGCCAGCAGGCAAGACAGGGCCGGGGAGCTGTTTTTT.

This chain uses TRBV5-4 with TRBJ2-3; 9 positions match TRBD2. CDR3 length equals 16 residues. The junction had 12 bases not matched to a gene; V was cut back by 3 bases and J by 7 bases. In germline, CDR1 is SGHNT, CDR2 YYREEE (reference sequence). DNA of the CDR3: TGTGCCAGCAGCTCGCAGCGGGGGGCGCAGCCGAATACGCAGTATTTT. As protein: CASSSQRGAQPNTQYF.

The rearrangement joins TRBV28 to TRBJ2-7, with no clear D. This CDR3 is 12 amino acids long. V was shortened by 2 bases and J by 2 bases, with 4 bases between the two germline ends. The germline gives CDR1 MDHEN, CDR2 SYDVKM. The CDR3 region has the DNA TGTGCCAGCAGTTTACGTCCCTACGAGCAGTACTTC. Its translation is CASSLRPYEQYF.